The clone carrying this T cell receptor beta chain was seen repeatedly, ten times or more. Antigen specificity is unknown. Library preparation (for TCRbeta) was performed with unique molecular identifiers. TCRdb re-analysed the PCR reads in MiXCR, keeping a single row per CDR3 protein. Among about 420,000 distinct CDR3 sequences listed, 15% to 20% were seen once. The sample is drawn from a study of T-cell reconstitution after alpha-beta-depleted transplantation in children. Study-wide results and limits: After transplant, high TCRbeta diversity at day 60 in some patients arose from surviving recipient T cells and thymic progenitors.

Germline V gene lookup returns CDR1 MNHEY and CDR2 SVGAGI. This CDR3 spans 15 amino acids. With V trimmed by 5 bases and J by 3 bases, 6 bases remained unmatched. The chain uses TRBV6-5 and TRBJ2-7; TRBD1 agrees at 11 bases. This clonotype originated in a boy less than two years old who had a stem cell transplant for Wiskott-Aldrich syndrome, so the T cells may come from the graft donor. Sample: PBMCs, mostly from graft donor cells, taken 360 days after TCRalphabeta/CD19-depleted stem cell transplant. CDR3 DNA sequence: TGTGCCAGCAGTATAACCGGGACAGGGGGCTACGAGCAGTACTTC. This codes for CASSITGTGGYEQYF.